Listed below are T cell receptor beta chains from one sample, sequenced in a study of blood T cell repertoires in COVID-19. Data came from immunoSEQ multiplex PCR; TCRdb stores just in-frame clones and leaves some out. Seen here are some 400,000 clones, 75% to 90% observed once, and the top ten hold 1% to 1.3%. Source material: PBMCs or T cells enriched from blood (not recorded which). All receptors derive from a man aged 30-40 years who had recovered from COVID-19. Each CDR3 is given with its conserved first and last residue. The D gene is left open where the match is weak. Clone sizes are given selectively: once, few, many, or a class where the clone is expanded.

>-|TRBV6-5|TRBJ1-5|-
CASRPGERGNQPQHF
TGTGCCAGCAGACCCGGGGAGCGAGGCAATCAGCCCCAGCATTTT
>-|TRBV30|TRBJ1-2|-
CAWSVFGQSYGYTF
TGTGCCTGGAGTGTTTTCGGACAGAGCTATGGCTACACCTTC
>-|TRBV5-1|TRBJ2-2|-
CASSLVLSRADTGELFF
TGCGCCAGCAGCTTGGTACTGTCCCGAGCCGACACCGGGGAGCTGTTTTTT
>-|TRBV5-1|TRBJ1-1|-
CASSLVGGLNTEAFF
TGCGCCAGCAGCTTGGTTGGCGGGTTGAACACTGAAGCTTTCTTT
>-|TRBV6-1|TRBJ1-5|-
CASSELGASQPQHF
TGTGCCAGCAGTGAGTTGGGGGCTTCTCAGCCCCAGCATTTT
>-|TRBV24-1|TRBJ1-4|-
CATSDWEGKLFF
TGTGCCACCAGTGATTGGGAGGGAAAACTGTTTTTT
>-|TRBV18|TRBJ2-7|-
CASSPAGSYEQYF
TGTGCCAGCTCACCGGCAGGGTCCTACGAGCAGTACTTC
>TRBD1|TRBV19|TRBJ1-4|-
CASSPGQHNEKLFF
TGTGCCAGTAGCCCGGGACAGCATAATGAAAAACTGTTTTTT
>-|TRBV28|TRBJ1-2|-
CATTVNYGYTF
TGTGCCACGACAGTGAACTATGGCTACACCTTC
>-|TRBV30|TRBJ2-4|-
CAWSVRENIQYF
TGTGCCTGGAGTGTACGCGAGAACATTCAGTACTTC
>TRBD1|TRBV7-6|TRBJ1-5|-
CASSADTGTGVFHQPQHF
TGTGCCAGCAGCGCCGATACCGGGACAGGGGTTTTTCATCAGCCCCAGCATTTT
>-|TRBV3-1/TRBV3-2|TRBJ1-5|-
CASSQFTAPPQHF
TGTGCCAGCAGCCAATTTACAGCCCCCCCCCAGCATTTT
>-|TRBV11-3|TRBJ2-2|-
CASSLEGTGELFF
TGTGCCAGCAGCTTGGAGGGAACCGGGGAGCTGTTTTTT
>-|TRBV2|TRBJ2-1|once
CASSGNFGGYSYNEQFF
TGTGCCAGCAGTGGGAACTTCGGGGGATATTCCTACAATGAGCAGTTCTTC
>-|TRBV5-1|TRBJ2-2|-
CASSLAAGINTGELFF
TGCGCCAGCAGCTTGGCCGCGGGAATAAACACCGGGGAGCTGTTTTTT
>TRBD2|TRBV2|TRBJ2-3|-
CASPMLAGSDTQYF
TGTGCCAGTCCCATGCTAGCGGGATCAGATACGCAGTATTTT
>-|TRBV18|TRBJ1-1|-
CASSLREGTEAFF
TGTGCCAGCTCACTTCGGGAGGGAACTGAAGCTTTCTTT
>-|TRBV7-9|TRBJ1-2|-
CASSYVQENGYTF
TGTGCCAGCAGCTACGTACAGGAAAATGGCTACACCTTC
>TRBD1|TRBV10-2|TRBJ2-2|-
CASRQGARGTGELFF
TGCGCCAGCAGACAGGGGGCGCGTGGCACCGGGGAGCTGTTTTTT
>TRBD1|TRBV18|TRBJ1-5|few
CASSGQGTGNQPQHF
TGTGCCAGCTCAGGACAGGGTACCGGCAATCAGCCCCAGCATTTT
>-|TRBV2|TRBJ1-3|-
CASSEQSAGNTIYF
TGTGCCAGCAGTGAACAATCAGCTGGAAACACCATATATTTT
>-|TRBV11-2|TRBJ1-2|-
CASSSENYGYTF
TGTGCCAGCAGCTCCGAGAACTATGGCTACACCTTC
>-|TRBV5-1|TRBJ1-2|-
CASSLVMGGDGYTF
TGCGCCAGCAGCTTGGTTATGGGGGGAGATGGCTACACCTTC
>-|TRBV13|TRBJ1-1|-
CASSQGRNTEAFF
TGTGCCAGCAGCCAGGGGCGAAACACTGAAGCTTTCTTT
>TRBD2|TRBV19|TRBJ2-1|-
CASSILAGGPGNEQFF
TGTGCCAGTAGTATCTTAGCGGGAGGGCCAGGGAATGAGCAGTTCTTC
>-|TRBV5-1|TRBJ1-1|-
CASSFEGVYTEAFF
TGCGCCAGCAGCTTCGAGGGTGTTTATACTGAAGCTTTCTTT
>-|TRBV7-9|TRBJ1-2|-
CASSLALGDRELYGYTF
TGTGCCAGCAGCTTAGCCCTAGGAGACAGAGAACTCTATGGCTACACCTTC
>-|TRBV29-1|TRBJ1-2|-
CSVRREGVYGYTF
TGCAGCGTTCGAAGGGAGGGGGTCTATGGCTACACCTTC
>-|TRBV5-5|TRBJ1-1|-
CASSLVTELNTEAFF
TGTGCCAGCAGCTTGGTAACGGAGTTGAACACTGAAGCTTTCTTT
>-|TRBV11-2|TRBJ2-5|-
CASSLVRTDQETQYF
TGTGCCAGCAGCTTAGTTAGGACAGACCAAGAGACCCAGTACTTC
>-|TRBV6-1|TRBJ1-2|-
CASSEALWQDYGYTF
TGTGCCAGCAGTGAAGCGCTATGGCAGGATTATGGCTACACCTTC
>-|TRBV30|TRBJ1-1|once
CAWILLEGGTEAFF
TGTGCCTGGATCTTACTGGAGGGGGGGACTGAAGCTTTCTTT
>TRBD2|TRBV5-6|TRBJ2-3|once
CASSFSSGGDTQYF
TGTGCCAGCAGCTTTAGTAGCGGGGGGGATACGCAGTATTTT
>-|TRBV19|TRBJ1-5|-
CASSATGNQPQHF
TGTGCCAGTAGTGCCACGGGAAATCAGCCCCAGCATTTT
>-|TRBV11-3|TRBJ1-1|-
CASSLDRVEAFF
TGTGCCAGCAGCTTAGATCGCGTTGAAGCTTTCTTT
>TRBD1|TRBV3-1/TRBV3-2|TRBJ2-7|-
CASSQGRDRTYEQYF
TGTGCCAGCAGCCAAGGCCGGGACAGGACCTACGAGCAGTACTTC
>TRBD1|TRBV24-1|TRBJ1-3|-
CATSETGAGGNTIYF
TGTGCCACCAGCGAGACAGGGGCCGGTGGAAACACCATATATTTT
>TRBD2|TRBV29-1|TRBJ2-1|-
CSVEDRKSSGSRNEQFF
TGCAGCGTTGAAGATAGGAAGTCAAGCGGGAGTCGGAATGAGCAGTTCTTC
>-|TRBV7-9|TRBJ2-2|-
CASSLRVAGELFF
TGTGCCAGCAGCCTCAGGGTAGCCGGGGAGCTGTTTTTT
>TRBD1|TRBV5-1|TRBJ1-2|-
CASSLGTDYGYTF
TGCGCCAGCAGCCTTGGGACAGACTATGGCTACACCTTC